This T cell receptor (beta chain) derives from a study of blood T cell repertoires in COVID-19. Study as a whole: The United States, Italy and Spain provided the acute and convalescent COVID-19 samples.

The length of the CDR3 is 12 residues. V gave up 6 bases and J gave up 6 bases, with 11 bases separating them. Per germline, CDR1 WSHSY and CDR2 SAAADI. Profiling relied on immunoSEQ multiplex PCR, and the TCRdb table lists in-frame clones only, not all of them. The sample consists of 210,000 or so clones, roughly 88% of them appearing once. The genes are TRBV10-2 and TRBJ1-1, with a weak D call TRBD1 (5 bases). The specimen sequenced was peripheral blood. This TCR came from a young man with active or convalescent COVID-19. The CDR3 sequence: CASSQDKSEAFF. CDR3 in DNA: TGCGCCAGCAGCCAGGACAAGTCTGAAGCTTTCTTT.